This T cell receptor beta chain was obtained from a study of T cells in Graves' hyperthyroidism and ophthalmopathy. Study as a whole: Peripheral blood was acquired at first diagnosis, ahead of any therapy whatsoever.

This clonotype came up many times. The target antigen is unknown. Under 3 months was the duration of disease in ophthalmopathy patients, who also had a Clinical Activity Score of at least 3 and a NOSPECS grade of at least 4. Diagnosis rested on symptoms, serum thyroxine and TRAb, thyroid ultrasound, and orbital computed tomography. Study-level findings and limits: Researchers found most expanded thyroid clonotypes above 0.001 in blood as well.

RNA transcripts gave rise to amplified TCR beta CDR3 regions. Initially, a first-round RT-PCR of the TCR CDR3 employed the HTBI primer set. TCRdb itself ran the multiplex PCR reads through MiXCR, one entry per CDR3 protein. Of approximately 300,000 distinct CDR3 sequences detected, about a sixth appear once; the ten largest clones hold approximately 60%. From germline, CDR1 is SGHTA and CDR2 FQGNSA. CDR3 length: 16 amino acids. V was shortened by 1 base and J by 8 bases, with 18 bases between the two germline ends. The receptor was isolated from a woman aged 55-69 years with Graves' ophthalmopathy. J is TRBJ2-1 and V is TRBV7-2; the D gene could be TRBD1 or TRBD2 (5 bases each). Sequenced material: blood. The CDR3 DNA follows: TGTGCCAGCAGCTTAGAGTACGGCACTAGGGGAGATGAGCAGTTCTTC. Residues: CASSLEYGTRGDEQFF.